A single TCR beta chain is shown here with its context. The antigen this receptor binds is unknown. The record has no base qualities; no much larger clone is one base away. This sample is drawn from a study of cytomegalovirus exposure and HLA in healthy donors (dated by TCRdb to 2015 to 2018). General notes on the study: According to a later analysis, the 120 or so validation repertoires were produced on the same platform as the roughly 600 repertoires of the first cohort. The study aimed to test whether cataloging public T cell receptors could reveal signatures of past pathogen exposure. A separate validation cohort of some 130 different subjects was used in addition to the 666-subject first cohort. High-throughput TCR immunosequencing, statistical association of individual TCRs with disease status, and machine learning were combined to predict cytomegalovirus infection status.

The donors were included in the validation cohort of 100 to 150 subjects, a group kept apart from the roughly 700-subject first cohort. The protocol used for the library was the immunoSEQ multiplex PCR assay. The study's processing was this. A statistical classification framework was built for diagnosing cytomegalovirus status from the catalog of TCR beta chain sequences. TCRdb stores this immuneACCESS table with in-frame sequences only. Part of the clones is absent; in the studies checked, under half of the shortfall reflects unresolved V genes, and no reason is known for the rest. V, J and clone size are taken as reported in that table, and D and trimming were inferred from the DNA itself. Here the sample has about 130,000 clones; approximately 90% occur a single time. The top ten constitute roughly 6.4% of the sample. Overall results and qualifications from the work: A total of roughly 160 TCR beta chains were listed by the study as associated with cytomegalovirus. The classifier was reported to diagnose cytomegalovirus status with high specificity and sensitivity in both the original cohort and the validation cohort. Most TCR sequences were observed very rarely across donors, whereas some public TCRs were present in many individuals. The authors suggested that the approach could potentially be generalized to other disease states and immunological phenotypes. A later analysis had no HLA typing for the validation cohort, so co-occurrence there was scored across all 120 repertoires. A few of the identified cytomegalovirus-associated TCR beta chains were confirmed in vitro to be specific for cytomegalovirus antigens. Subsequent analysis determined that TCRs grouped into clusters in the first cohort also showed a tendency toward co-occurrence across the 90 to 150 validation repertoires, and 94% of cluster scores exceeded 0.

The CDR3, cysteine through phenylalanine, is 16 amino acids long. The DNA shown is the 48-base CDR3, in frame from base 1. As encoded in the germline V gene, CDR1 is SNHLY while CDR2 is FYNNEI. Trimming accounts for 1 base at V and 5 bases at J, while the number of junction bases matched to no gene is 3. This clonotype was sampled from a woman in her twenties or thirties in good health and CMV-seropositive. Specimen: PBMCs. This sequence uses TRBV2 and TRBJ2-5; 14 middle bases align to TRBD2. The sequence in DNA is TGTGCCAGCAGTGAAGGACTAGCGGGAGGGCGGGAGACCCAGTACTTC. This gives the protein CASSEGLAGGRETQYF.